This TCR beta chain was obtained from a study of blood T cell repertoires in COVID-19. Overall study context: Material from acute and convalescent COVID-19 was sourced from the United States, Italy and Spain.

Original analysis: Reference gene primer amplification gave estimated nucleated cell counts. Sequencing was performed with immunoSEQ multiplex PCR; in TCRdb, only in-frame clones are kept and a portion is missing. V and J calls and clone size are copied from that table; D and trimming were computed from the DNA. The sample holds 120,000 to 150,000 clones; roughly 80% are singletons and the top ten take approximately 8%. This CDR3 comprises 18 residues. Germline CDR1 is MDHEN and CDR2 is SYDVKM. The J segment lost 6 bases and the V segment lost 8 bases, leaving 25 bases of the junction unmatched. The chain uses TRBV28 and TRBJ2-7; 7 bases are shared with TRBD2. This receptor was obtained from a man aged 45 to 65 with active or convalescent COVID-19. The sequencing sample was made of peripheral blood. The CDR3 reads CASYGEGGFLSPSPEQYF. The CDR3 nucleotides are TGTGCCAGCTACGGGGAGGGTGGTTTTTTAAGCCCCTCTCCCGAGCAGTACTTC.